The entry that follows covers one TCR beta chain sequence. The antigen remains undetermined. Profiling relied on immunoSEQ multiplex PCR, and the TCRdb table lists in-frame clones only, not all of them. The sample carries about 43,000 clones, approximately 69% recorded once. Germline loops: CDR1 SEHNR, CDR2 FQNEAQ (reference sequence). V shed 1 base, J shed 1 base, and the junction held 6 bases outside the gene matches. CDR3 length equals 16 residues. These data are taken from a study of cytotoxic CD8 clonotypes in ibrutinib-treated CLL. Study details: IGHV unmutated 17 to 18; relapsed/refractory 11; treatment-naive some 16. Study-wide findings and caveats: Clonality was elevated at ibrutinib response and had returned toward baseline at progression.

The source is a human donor with chronic lymphocytic leukemia. The chain recombines TRBV7-9 with TRBJ1-2, with 7 bases aligning to TRBD1. Source: PBMCs, taken after 12 months of ibrutinib treatment. CDR3 region: CASSLEVAGGNYGYTF. In nucleotides, the CDR3 is TGTGCCAGCAGCTTAGAAGTCGCAGGGGGTAACTATGGCTACACCTTC.